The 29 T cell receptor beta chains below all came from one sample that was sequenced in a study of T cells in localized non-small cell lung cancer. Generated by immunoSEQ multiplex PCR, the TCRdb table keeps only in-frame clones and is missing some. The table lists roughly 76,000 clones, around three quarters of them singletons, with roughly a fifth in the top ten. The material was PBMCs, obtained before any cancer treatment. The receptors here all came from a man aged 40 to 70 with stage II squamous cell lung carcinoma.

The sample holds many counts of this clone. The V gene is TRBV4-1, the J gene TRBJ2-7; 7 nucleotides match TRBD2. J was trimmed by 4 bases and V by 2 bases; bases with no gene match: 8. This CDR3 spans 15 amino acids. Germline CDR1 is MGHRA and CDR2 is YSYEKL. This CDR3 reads CASSQLSLGGYEQYF. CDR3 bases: TGCGCCAGCAGCCAACTCTCTCTCGGGGGGTACGAGCAGTACTTC.

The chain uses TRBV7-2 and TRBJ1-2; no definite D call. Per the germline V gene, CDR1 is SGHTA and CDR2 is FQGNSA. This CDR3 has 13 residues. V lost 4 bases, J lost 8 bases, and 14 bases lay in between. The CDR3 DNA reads TGTGCCAGCAGCTCCCTGTGGGCCGTCGGCTACACCTTC. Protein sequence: CASSSLWAVGYTF.

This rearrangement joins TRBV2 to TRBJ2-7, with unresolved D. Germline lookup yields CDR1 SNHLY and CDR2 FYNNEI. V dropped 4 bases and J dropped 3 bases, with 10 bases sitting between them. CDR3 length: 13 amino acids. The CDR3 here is CASSALLDYEQYF. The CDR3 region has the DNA TGTGCCAGCAGTGCCCTTCTAGACTACGAGCAGTACTTC.

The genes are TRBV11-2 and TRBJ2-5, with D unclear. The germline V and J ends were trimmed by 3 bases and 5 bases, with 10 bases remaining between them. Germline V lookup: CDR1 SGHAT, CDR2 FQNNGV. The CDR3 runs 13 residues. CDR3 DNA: TGTGCCAGCAGCTTGGATTTAGGGGAGACCCAGTACTTC. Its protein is CASSLDLGETQYF.

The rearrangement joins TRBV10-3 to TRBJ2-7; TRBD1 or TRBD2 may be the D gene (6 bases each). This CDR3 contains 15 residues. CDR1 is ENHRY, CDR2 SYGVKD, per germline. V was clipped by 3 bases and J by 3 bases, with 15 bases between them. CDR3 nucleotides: TGTGCCATCAGTGACCGACTAGGGGGAAACTACGAGCAGTACTTC. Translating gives CAISDRLGGNYEQYF.

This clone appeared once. CDR3 sequence (DNA): TGTGCCACCAGCAGAGATTTCGCGGGGGCCTACGAGCAGTACTTC. It specifies CATSRDFAGAYEQYF. The chain is built from TRBV15 and TRBJ2-7; 7 positions agree with TRBD2. Trimming removed 0 bases from V and 2 bases from J; junction bases left unmatched: 4. Germline V CDR1 and CDR2: LNHNV, YYDKDF (reference sequence). The CDR3 is 15 amino acids. Supplemented by reference TRBV15 and TRBJ2-7, the full variable domain reads DAMVIQNPRYQVTQFGKPVTLSCSQTLNHNVMYWYQQKSSQAPKLLFHYYDKDFNNEADTPDNFQSRRPNTSFCFLDIRSPGLGDTAMYLCATSRDFAGAYEQYFGPGTRLTVT.

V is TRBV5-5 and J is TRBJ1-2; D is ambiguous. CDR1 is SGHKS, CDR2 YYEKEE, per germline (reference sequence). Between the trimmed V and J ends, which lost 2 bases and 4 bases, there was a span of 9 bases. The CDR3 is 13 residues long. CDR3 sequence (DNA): TGTGCCAGCAGCTTTGGGGAGGTCTATGGCTACACCTTC. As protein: CASSFGEVYGYTF. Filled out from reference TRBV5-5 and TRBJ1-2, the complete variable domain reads DAGVTQSPTHLIKTRGQQVTLRCSPISGHKSVSWYQQVLGQGPQFIFQYYEKEERGRGNFPDRFSARQFPNYSSELNVNALLLGDSALYLCASSFGEVYGYTFGSGTRLTVV.

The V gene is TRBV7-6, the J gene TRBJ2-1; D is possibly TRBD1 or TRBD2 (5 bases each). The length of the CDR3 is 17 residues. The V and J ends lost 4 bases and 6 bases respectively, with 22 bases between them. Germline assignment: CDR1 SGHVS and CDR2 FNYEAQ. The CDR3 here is CASSSNRGPKGLNEQFF. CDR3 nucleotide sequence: TGTGCCAGCAGCTCCAACCGGGGCCCTAAAGGGCTCAATGAGCAGTTCTTC.

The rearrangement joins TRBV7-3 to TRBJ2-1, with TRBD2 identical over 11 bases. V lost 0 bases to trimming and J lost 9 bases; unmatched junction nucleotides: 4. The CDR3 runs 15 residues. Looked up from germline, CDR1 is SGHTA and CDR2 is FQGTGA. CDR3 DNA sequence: TGTGCCAGCAGCTTAACGGCTAGCGGGAGGAGTGAGCAGTTCTTC. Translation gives CASSLTASGRSEQFF. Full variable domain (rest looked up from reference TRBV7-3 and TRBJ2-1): GAGVSQTPSNKVTEKGKYVELRCDPISGHTALYWYRQSLGQGPEFLIYFQGTGAADDSGLPNDRFFAVRPEGSVSTLKIQRTERGDSAVYLCASSLTASGRSEQFFGPGTRLTVL.

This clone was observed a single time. The DNA for the CDR3 is TGTGCCAGCGCCCGAGGAAGCCTTGGAAACACCATATATTTT. Protein sequence: CASARGSLGNTIYF. The chain is built from TRBV6-5 and TRBJ1-3; D not resolved. Germline assignment: CDR1 MNHEY and CDR2 SVGAGI. The length of the CDR3 is 14 residues. Trimming shortened V by 8 bases and J by 3 bases, and 14 bases separated the two germline ends.

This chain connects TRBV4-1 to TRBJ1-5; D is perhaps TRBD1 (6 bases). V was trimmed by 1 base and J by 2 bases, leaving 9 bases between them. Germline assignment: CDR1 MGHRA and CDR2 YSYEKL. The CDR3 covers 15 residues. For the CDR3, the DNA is TGCGCCAGCAGCCAAGCGTCAGGGGGCAATCAGCCCCAGCATTTT. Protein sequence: CASSQASGGNQPQHF.

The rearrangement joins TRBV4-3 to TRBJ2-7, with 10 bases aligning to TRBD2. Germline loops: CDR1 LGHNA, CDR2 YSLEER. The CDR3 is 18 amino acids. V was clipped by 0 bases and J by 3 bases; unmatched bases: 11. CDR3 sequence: CASSQDSLTSGVGYEQYF. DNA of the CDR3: TGCGCCAGCAGCCAAGATTCCCTTACTAGCGGGGTGGGCTACGAGCAGTACTTC.

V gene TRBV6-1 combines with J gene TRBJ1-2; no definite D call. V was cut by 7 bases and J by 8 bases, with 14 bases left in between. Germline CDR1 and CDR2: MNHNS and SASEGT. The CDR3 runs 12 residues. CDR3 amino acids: CASTKGTRGYTF. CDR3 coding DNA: TGTGCCAGCACCAAAGGCACAAGAGGCTACACCTTC.

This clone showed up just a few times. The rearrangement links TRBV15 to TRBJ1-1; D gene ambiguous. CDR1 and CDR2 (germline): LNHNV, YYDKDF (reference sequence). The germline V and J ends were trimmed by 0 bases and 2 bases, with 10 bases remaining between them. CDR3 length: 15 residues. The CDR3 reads CATSRDPAFNTEAFF. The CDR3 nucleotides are TGTGCCACCAGCAGAGATCCGGCTTTCAACACTGAAGCTTTCTTT. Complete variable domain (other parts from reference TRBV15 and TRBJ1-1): DAMVIQNPRYQVTQFGKPVTLSCSQTLNHNVMYWYQQKSSQAPKLLFHYYDKDFNNEADTPDNFQSRRPNTSFCFLDIRSPGLGDTAMYLCATSRDPAFNTEAFFGQGTRLTVV.

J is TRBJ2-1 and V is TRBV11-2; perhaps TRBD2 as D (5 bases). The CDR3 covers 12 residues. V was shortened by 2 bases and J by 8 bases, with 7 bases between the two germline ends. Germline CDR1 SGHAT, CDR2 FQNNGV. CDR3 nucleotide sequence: TGTGCCAGCAGCTTATCGGACTATGAGCAGTTCTTC. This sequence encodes CASSLSDYEQFF.

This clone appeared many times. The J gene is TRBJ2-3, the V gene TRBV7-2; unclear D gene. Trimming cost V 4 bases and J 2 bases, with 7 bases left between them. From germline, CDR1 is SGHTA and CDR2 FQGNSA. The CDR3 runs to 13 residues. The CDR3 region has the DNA TGTGCCAGCAGCTCTATTACCACAGATACGCAGTATTTT. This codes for CASSSITTDTQYF.

This chain's CDR3 is CASSPRQGGNSGANVLTF. The CDR3 bases are TGTGCCAGCTCACCACGGCAGGGGGGTAACTCTGGGGCCAACGTCCTGACTTTC. This chain joins TRBV18 and TRBJ2-6, with a tentative D call TRBD1 (7 bases). The CDR3 covers 18 residues. Trimming took off 1 base at V and 0 bases at J, with 13 bases between the two ends. Germline loops: CDR1 KGHSH, CDR2 LQKENI. The full variable domain, its missing parts supplied by reference TRBV18 and TRBJ2-6, is NAGVMQNPRHLVRRRGQEARLRCSPMKGHSHVYWYRQLPEEGLKFMVYLQKENIIDESGMPKERFSAEFPKEGPSILRIQQVVRGDSAAYFCASSPRQGGNSGANVLTFGAGSRLTVL.

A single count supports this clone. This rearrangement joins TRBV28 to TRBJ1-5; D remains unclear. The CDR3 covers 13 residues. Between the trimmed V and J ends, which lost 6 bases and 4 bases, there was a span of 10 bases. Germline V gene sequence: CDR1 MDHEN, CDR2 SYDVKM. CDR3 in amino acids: CASSTLFNQPQHF. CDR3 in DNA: TGTGCCAGCAGCACTCTCTTTAATCAGCCCCAGCATTTT.

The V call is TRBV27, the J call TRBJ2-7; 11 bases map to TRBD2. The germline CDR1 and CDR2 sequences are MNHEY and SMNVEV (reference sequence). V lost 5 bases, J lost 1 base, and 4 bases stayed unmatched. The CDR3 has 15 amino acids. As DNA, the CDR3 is TGTGCCAGCAGTGCCGGGACTAGCGGTTCCTACGAGCAGTACTTC. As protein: CASSAGTSGSYEQYF.

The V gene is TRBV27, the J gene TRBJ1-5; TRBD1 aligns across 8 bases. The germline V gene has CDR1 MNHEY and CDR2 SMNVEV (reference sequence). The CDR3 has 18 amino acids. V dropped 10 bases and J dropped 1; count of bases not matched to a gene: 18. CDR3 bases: TGTGCCATCATCGGGCCGAGGACAGGGAACCTCAGCAATCAGCCCCAGCATTTT. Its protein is CAIIGPRTGNLSNQPQHF.

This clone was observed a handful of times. CDR3 DNA: TGTGCCAGCAGTGAATATAACCCGGGGCTTAACACTGAAGCTTTCTTT. Its protein product is CASSEYNPGLNTEAFF. This chain links TRBV2 with TRBJ1-1; tentative D call: TRBD1 (5 bases). Germline CDR1 SNHLY, CDR2 FYNNEI. The CDR3 contains 16 residues. Deletions cut 2 bases from V and 2 bases from J, with 15 bases between.

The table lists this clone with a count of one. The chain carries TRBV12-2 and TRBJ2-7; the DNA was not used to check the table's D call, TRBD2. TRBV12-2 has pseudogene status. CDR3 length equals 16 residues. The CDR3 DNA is TGTGCAAGTCGCTTAGGAAGCGGGGTAGTCTCCTACGAGCAGTACTTC. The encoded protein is CASRLGSGVVSYEQYF.

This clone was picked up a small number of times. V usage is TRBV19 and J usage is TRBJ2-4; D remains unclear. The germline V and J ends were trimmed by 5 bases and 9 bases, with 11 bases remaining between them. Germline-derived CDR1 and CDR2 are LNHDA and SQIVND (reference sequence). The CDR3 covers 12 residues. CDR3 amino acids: CASSPSTSIQYF. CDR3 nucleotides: TGTGCCAGTAGTCCCTCCACCAGCATTCAGTACTTC.

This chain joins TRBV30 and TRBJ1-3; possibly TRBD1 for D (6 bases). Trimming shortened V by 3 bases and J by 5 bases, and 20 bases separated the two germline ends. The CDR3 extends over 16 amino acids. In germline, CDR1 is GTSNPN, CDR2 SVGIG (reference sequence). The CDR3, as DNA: TGTGCCTGGAGAGCTCCTTGGGGGCCTCCCCGAAACACCATATATTTT. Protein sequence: CAWRAPWGPPRNTIYF.

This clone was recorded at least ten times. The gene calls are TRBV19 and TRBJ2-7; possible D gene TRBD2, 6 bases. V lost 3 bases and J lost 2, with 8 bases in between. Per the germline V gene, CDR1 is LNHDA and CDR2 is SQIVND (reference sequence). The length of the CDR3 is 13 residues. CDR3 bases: TGTGCCAGTAGTATTGGCGGGGCCTACGAGCAGTACTTC. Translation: CASSIGGAYEQYF.

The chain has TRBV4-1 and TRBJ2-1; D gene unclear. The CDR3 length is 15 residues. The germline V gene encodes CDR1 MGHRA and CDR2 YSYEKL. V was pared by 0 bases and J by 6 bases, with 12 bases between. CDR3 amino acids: CASSQDFSRVNEQFF. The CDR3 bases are TGCGCCAGCAGCCAAGATTTCTCTAGAGTCAATGAGCAGTTCTTC.

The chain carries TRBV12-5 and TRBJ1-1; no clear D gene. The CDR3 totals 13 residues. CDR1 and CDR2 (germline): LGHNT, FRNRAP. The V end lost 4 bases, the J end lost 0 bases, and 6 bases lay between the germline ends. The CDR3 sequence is CASGSDLNTEAFF. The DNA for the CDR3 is TGTGCTAGTGGTTCCGACCTGAACACTGAAGCTTTCTTT.

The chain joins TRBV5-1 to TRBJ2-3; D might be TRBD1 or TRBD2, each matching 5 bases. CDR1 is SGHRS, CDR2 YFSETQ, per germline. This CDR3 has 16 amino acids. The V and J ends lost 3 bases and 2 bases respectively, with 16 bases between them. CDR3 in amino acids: CASSSGLIGDTDTQYF. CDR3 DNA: TGCGCCAGCAGCTCGGGGCTCATAGGGGACACAGATACGCAGTATTTT.

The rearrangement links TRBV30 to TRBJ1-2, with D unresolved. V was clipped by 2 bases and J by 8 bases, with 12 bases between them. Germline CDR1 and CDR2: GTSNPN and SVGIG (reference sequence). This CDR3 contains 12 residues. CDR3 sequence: CAWSTSPGGYTF. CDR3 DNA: TGTGCCTGGAGTACCTCCCCTGGGGGCTACACCTTC.